This T cell receptor (beta chain) is drawn from a study of blood T cell repertoires in COVID-19. Categorization into cohorts depended on clinical history that participants reported. Measured with immunoSEQ multiplex PCR; TCRdb has only the in-frame clones, and not every one. Among some 530,000 clones listed, approximately 86% were seen once. V lost 6 bases and J lost 0, with 17 bases in between. The CDR3 length is 17 residues. CDR1 is LGHNT and CDR2 is FRNRAP in the germline V gene. The source of this sequence is a woman aged 55-70 years who had recovered from COVID-19. The chain employs TRBV12-5 and TRBJ1-4, with D perhaps TRBD1 (6 bases). The material sequenced was PBMCs or T cells enriched from blood (not recorded which). The CDR3 reads CASGLLGDTPTNEKLFF. The CDR3 DNA reads TGTGCTAGTGGCCTTCTGGGGGACACCCCAACTAATGAAAAACTGTTTTTT.